This T cell receptor (beta chain) was recovered during a study of blood T cell repertoires in COVID-19. The CDR3 runs to 12 residues. The J segment lost 7 bases and the V segment lost 10 bases, leaving 6 bases of the junction unmatched. CDR1 is LNHDA, CDR2 SQIVND, per germline (reference sequence). TCRdb's copy holds only in-frame clones and misses some; the assay was immunoSEQ multiplex PCR. The data contain 150,000 to 200,000 clones, approximately 93% of them singletons. The sequencing input was peripheral blood. The clonotype comes from a woman between 55 and 75 years old with COVID-19, enrolled during active disease. V and J are TRBV19 and TRBJ1-2, with 10 nucleotides matching TRBD1. CDR3: CATTTGGFGYTF. The CDR3, as DNA: TGTGCCACTACGACAGGGGGCTTTGGCTACACCTTC.